The present entry profiles one T cell receptor (beta chain) with its context. Which antigen it targets is not known. Per-base qualities were not stored, and no clone one base away is much larger. Looking up the germline V gene yields CDR1 SGHVS and CDR2 FNYEAQ. After removal of 4 bases from V and 5 bases from J, the junction retains 7 bases not matched to a gene. The CDR3 numbers 18 residues from cysteine through phenylalanine. Only the CDR3 region is kept as DNA, spanning 54 bases read in frame from base 1. TCRbeta CDR3 regions were amplified from genomic DNA using the immunoSEQ Assay, a bias-controlled multiplex PCR. For the original study's pipeline: Within the assay, amplification of reference gene primers was used to estimate how many nucleated cells each sample contained. Sequence reads were collapsed and filtered to measure the absolute abundance of every unique TCRbeta CDR3 rearrangement. Productive Simpson clonality was computed per sample as the square root of Simpson's diversity index over productive rearrangements. The clones in this table, taken by TCRdb from immuneACCESS, are in-frame only. Not every clone is retained; where verified, under half of the shortfall comes from an unresolved V gene, and the cause of the rest is unknown. Clone size and V and J calls were adopted from that table, with D and trimming inferred from the DNA. This sample holds fewer than 350,000 clones; 86% were observed only once. The top ten hold about 12% of the sample.

The data were taken from a study of blood T cell repertoires in COVID-19 (dated by TCRdb to the early 2020s). Broadly, across the study: Samples from collaborators originated in the United States, Italy and Spain and spanned both the acute and convalescent phases of COVID-19. A freely available public database, intended as a resource for researchers studying the immune response to SARS-CoV-2, is where the repertoires were released. The samples were drawn from two sources: the first 160 participants of the ongoing ImmuneRACE study, and approximately 1,300 subjects contributed by 6 global collaborators. Where available, HLA class I and class II types were taken from metadata supplied by the sample provider and were not determined by assay-based typing. The material from the prospective study consisted of cDNA or gDNA derived from T cells, B-cell-depleted T cells, or PBMCs. The sample metadata nearly always contained a de-identified subject ID, COVID-19 status, age in years and sex. The dataset comprised deeply sampled blood TCRbeta repertoires from subjects exposed to, actively infected with, or recovered from COVID-19. Overall results and qualifications from the work: Clinical and demographic metadata were provided uncurated, with the amount varying by source and participant.

At one collaborating source in Seattle, patients were enrolled during active infection and were followed longitudinally through the course of disease. The collaborating institutions used their own protocols to collect whole blood in K2EDTA tubes. Collaborator samples were shipped for TCRbeta analysis as frozen whole blood, isolated PBMCs, or DNA extracted from either sample type. Specimen: peripheral blood. In this chain, TRBV7-6 is recombined with TRBJ2-2, with 16 bases in between that match TRBD2. This TCR derives from a woman between 25 and 40 years old with COVID-19, enrolled during active disease. The DNA sequence is TGTGCCAGCAGCTCCGGGACTAGCGGGGGGGCGGTTACCGGGGAGCTGTTTTTT. It translates to CASSSGTSGGAVTGELFF.